This TCR beta chain came from a study of shared clonotypes between healthy human individuals (TCRdb year 2020). Study-level background: The cohort included three men and a couple of women between 18 and 49 years of age. Leukapheresis yielded between about 0.94 and 8.9 billion PBMCs per donor. To increase sequencing depth and limit assay-specific biases, TCR repertoire library preparation and sequencing were carried out by different laboratories using diverse techniques. To estimate repertoire size and how much clonotypes are shared between individuals, the study performed deep sequencing of blood TCR repertoires from about 5 healthy adults. For each donor, CD4 naive and CD4 memory were each run on three plates, CD8 naive on two plates, and CD8 memory on one plate. Study-wide findings and limitations: Pairwise subsampling indicated that sequencing depth was expected to affect the degree of clonotype sharing among donors. Even with the large sequencing depth, rarefaction of the sorted-subset datasets indicated that sequencing was incomplete. Only blood was sampled, and tissue TCR repertoires likely differ from those in blood. Clonotypes shared by all four sorted-subset donors showed higher generation probabilities than non-shared clonotypes. Because the study included a small number of donors, the genetic and exposure-history diversity represented was limited. Larger estimated clonotype richness was generally found for naive subsets than for memory subsets. Sharing across several donors was observed for approximately 5% of naive CD4, 3.5% of naive CD8, over 2% of memory CD4, and less than 0.45% of memory CD8 clonotypes.

Using the deep immunoSEQ assay, TCR CDR3 regions were amplified from genomic DNA by multiplex PCR. Extracted genomic DNA from each cell subset was distributed evenly across all wells of several immunoSEQ 96-well plates, and each plate was treated as a replicate. For sorted subsets, each replicate PCR was loaded with roughly 200 ng genomic DNA, equivalent to roughly 30,000 T cell genomes. Purified libraries were measured with a Qubit 3.0 fluorometer, size-checked on a Bioanalyzer 2100, and measured again with the KAPA Library Quantification kit. Every immunoSEQ 96-well plate was sequenced on a separate single-read 150-cycle Illumina NextSeq 550 flow cell. The published analysis was carried out like this. The immunoSEQ output contained only junctional sequences without quality scores, so filtering could not match that applied to full-length reads. Sequences were annotated with PyIR, a Python wrapper for IgBLAST v1.9, using IMGT germline references to assign V/J genes and CDR3. Reads were removed for weak V/J assignments (E-value above 1e-6), missing CDR3, stop codons, out-of-frame junctions, or ambiguous translated residues. V3J clonotypes were defined as sequences sharing an identical inferred V gene, J gene, and CDR3 amino acid sequence. To compute the percentage overlap between repertoires, the number of shared unique clonotypes was divided by the size of the smaller repertoire. Richness of each repertoire was evaluated using RTK rarefaction, the Chao1 estimator, and Recon v2.1 estimates of unobserved clonotypes. For all TCRbeta clonotypes obtained by the gDNA method from a few donors, generation probabilities were computed with OLGA. TCRdb provides this immuneACCESS table in a form limited to in-frame rearrangements. Some clones are lacking; in checked studies, under half of them reflect an unresolved V gene, and why the rest are absent is not known. The DNA was the basis for D and trimming; V, J and clone size are from that table. The sample yields 2,500,000 or so clones; 85% to 95% were counted once. The ten top clones hold about 0.41% of the sample.

The donors were healthy, HIV-negative adults with no recently reported acute infections or vaccinations. Only Caucasian adults living in Nashville, Tennessee, USA were represented among the donors. CD4+ T cells were enriched by magnetic negative selection, after which naive cells were positively selected on CD45RA and the negative fraction was taken as the memory subset. After blood collection by leukapheresis, PBMCs were isolated using Ficoll-Histopaque density gradient centrifugation and then cryopreserved in the vapor phase of liquid nitrogen. Analytical flow cytometry was used to check the purity and quantity of every magnetically sorted T cell population. Each sorted fraction had its genomic DNA isolated and then quantified by UV absorbance on a Nanodrop 2000c. Trimming leaves V shorter by 4 bases and J shorter by 4 bases, with the junction holding 9 bases beyond the gene matches. CDR1 and CDR2 were assigned from the germline V gene (reference sequence) as SGHNT and YYREEE. Taken from cysteine to phenylalanine, the CDR3 has 15 residues. Only the CDR3 portion is preserved as DNA: 45 bases, with reading frame beginning at the first base.

A word on this clone: Its antigen is not yet known. Base quality data are lacking; no much larger clone is found one base away. The sample contains more than one DNA sequence encoding this CDR3.

This sequence uses TRBV5-4 and TRBJ2-5; 8 nucleotides in the junction match TRBD2. The material sequenced was naive CD4+ T cells from PBMCs. What this sample's cell subset or site label stands for: CD45RA+ positively selected. The sequence came from a man aged 18-30 years in good health. Some clones in this sample may be carry-over from other donors' samples. The DNA sequence is given as TGTGCCAGCAGCCTGGGCGGGCTAGCGGGAGAGACCCAGTACTTC. It translates to CASSLGGLAGETQYF. Outside the CDR3, residues come from the reference TRBV5-4 and TRBJ2-5 proteins, so the full variable domain is: ETGVTQSPTHLIKTRGQQVTLRCSSQSGHNTVSWYQQALGQGPQFIFQYYREEENGRGNFPPRFSGLQFPNYSSELNVNALELDDSALYLCASSLGGLAGETQYFGPGTRLLVL.